The 22 T cell receptor beta chains given below trace back to one sample, sequenced in a study of blood T cell repertoires in COVID-19. Profiled with immunoSEQ multiplex PCR; TCRdb holds only in-frame clones, not every one. The table includes tens of thousands of clones, nearly 95% detected once. Specimen: peripheral blood. The source of these receptors is a man aged 50 to 60 with active COVID-19.

The chain is built from TRBV6-5 and TRBJ2-5, with 8 bases aligning to TRBD1. The CDR3 runs 13 residues. Germline-derived CDR1 and CDR2 are MNHEY and SVGAGI. After removal of 6 bases from V and 5 bases from J, the junction contained 5 bases not matched to a gene. The CDR3 bases are TGTGCCAGCAGGGACAGGGTGGGCGAGACCCAGTACTTC. This encodes CASRDRVGETQYF.

The chain uses TRBV10-3 and TRBJ1-3; D possibly corresponds to TRBD1 (6 bases). The CDR3 totals 14 residues. Trimming removed 2 bases from V and 2 bases from J, with 7 bases in between. From germline, CDR1 is ENHRY and CDR2 SYGVKD. CDR3 loop: CAISEQGTGNTIYF. The CDR3 nucleotides read TGTGCCATCAGTGAGCAGGGGACTGGAAACACCATATATTTT.

J is TRBJ1-1 and V is TRBV5-1; the D is unclear. V lost 3 bases and J 7 bases, leaving 13 bases between the germline ends. Looked up from germline, CDR1 is SGHRS and CDR2 is YFSETQ. The CDR3 runs to 13 residues. This chain's CDR3 is CASSSIDGVEAFF. The CDR3 coding sequence is TGCGCCAGCAGCTCCATCGACGGAGTTGAAGCTTTCTTT. The complete variable domain, with remaining parts taken from reference TRBV5-1 and TRBJ1-1, reads KAGVTQTPRYLIKTRGQQVTLSCSPISGHRSVSWYQQTPGQGLQFLFEYFSETQRNKGNFPGRFSGRQFSNSRSEMNVSTLELGDSALYLCASSSIDGVEAFFGQGTRLTVV.

The gene calls are TRBV5-6 and TRBJ2-2, with 10 bases matching TRBD1. The CDR3 loop spans 18 amino acids. Germline-derived CDR1 and CDR2 are SGHDT and YYEEEE. Germline trimming cut 2 bases from V and 3 bases from J; bases unmatched to any gene: 10. In DNA form, the CDR3 reads TGTGCCAGCAGCTTCTGGACAGGGGGATTTTCTTACACCGGGGAGCTGTTTTTT. Translating gives CASSFWTGGFSYTGELFF.

The chain has TRBV7-8 and TRBJ2-7; possibly TRBD2 for D (6 bases). The CDR3 sequence is 13 residues long. The V gene lost 5 bases and the J gene lost 3 bases, with 11 bases spanning the gap. In germline, CDR1 is SGHVS, CDR2 FQNEAQ. The CDR3: CASSLRDFYEQYF. In DNA, the CDR3 is TGTGCCAGCAGCCTACGGGACTTCTACGAGCAGTACTTC.

The count of this clone is one. The V gene is TRBV19, the J gene TRBJ1-1, with D unresolved. V lost 4 bases to trimming and J lost 1 base, with 13 bases between them. CDR3 length: 15 residues. Per germline, CDR1 LNHDA and CDR2 SQIVND (reference sequence). This chain's CDR3 is CASSKELFPNTEAFF. In DNA, the CDR3 is TGTGCCAGTAGTAAGGAGTTGTTCCCGAACACTGAAGCTTTCTTT.

The chain uses TRBV7-2 and TRBJ2-2, with no clear D. The CDR3 extends over 13 amino acids. Germline values: CDR1 SGHTA, CDR2 FQGNSA. V was pared by 5 bases and J by 7 bases, with 11 bases between. The CDR3 spells CASSHAYYGELFF. Written as DNA, the CDR3 is TGTGCCAGCAGCCACGCGTATTACGGGGAGCTGTTTTTT. Together with reference TRBV7-2 and TRBJ2-2, the CDR3 gives the full variable domain: GAGVSQSPSNKVTEKGKDVELRCDPISGHTALYWYRQSLGQGLEFLIYFQGNSAPDKSGLPSDRFSAERTGGSVSTLTIQRTQQEDSAVYLCASSHAYYGELFFGEGSRLTVL.

CDR3 DNA sequence: TGTGCCAGCAGCGCTCTATCCGATCAGCCCCAGCATTTT. Encoded protein: CASSALSDQPQHF. The V call is TRBV9, the J call TRBJ1-5; D is undetermined. V was pared by 3 bases and J by 5 bases, with 9 bases between. CDR1 is SGDLS and CDR2 is YYNGEE in the germline V gene. This CDR3 is built from 13 residues.

The J gene is TRBJ2-2, the V gene TRBV9; D may be TRBD2 (5 bases). Per the germline V gene, CDR1 is SGDLS and CDR2 is YYNGEE. This CDR3 spans 13 amino acids. Trimming left V 2 bases short and J 8 bases short, with 10 bases between. The CDR3 protein is CASSVRVSGELFF. CDR3 coding DNA: TGTGCCAGCAGCGTGAGGGTCTCGGGGGAGCTGTTTTTT.

This clone was seen a single time. The V and J genes are TRBV23-1 and TRBJ2-7; the D gene is possibly TRBD1 (6 bases). TRBV23-1 is treated as an ORF (open reading frame) with a function not yet certain. Trimming stripped 0 bases from V and 3 bases from J, with 15 bases between. The CDR3 loop spans 16 amino acids. For the CDR3, the DNA is TGCGCCAGCAGTCAATCTGGTAAGGACAGATTCTACGAGCAGTACTTC. Encoded protein: CASSQSGKDRFYEQYF.

V and J are TRBV5-1 and TRBJ2-1; 7 positions agree with TRBD1. CDR1 SGHRS and CDR2 YFSETQ come from the germline V gene. Losses at the gene ends were 9 bases for V and 3 bases for J; bases not matched to a gene: 12. This CDR3 is built from 15 residues. CDR3 DNA: TGCGCCACCGGGGATTACAGGGGTAACTACAATGAGCAGTTCTTC. Amino acid sequence: CATGDYRGNYNEQFF. Full variable domain (outside the CDR3, taken from reference TRBV5-1 and TRBJ2-1): KAGVTQTPRYLIKTRGQQVTLSCSPISGHRSVSWYQQTPGQGLQFLFEYFSETQRNKGNFPGRFSGRQFSNSRSEMNVSTLELGDSALYLCATGDYRGNYNEQFFGPGTRLTVL.

This chain links TRBV6-6 with TRBJ1-5; no clear D. The CDR3 is 12 residues long. Germline values: CDR1 MNHNY, CDR2 SVGAGI (reference sequence). Trimming left V 5 bases short and J 4 bases short, with 6 bases between. The CDR3 DNA sequence: TGTGCCAGCAGTACTGCGAATCAGCCCCAGCATTTT. Translation: CASSTANQPQHF.

The rearrangement links TRBV18 to TRBJ2-7; TRBD2 is a possible D gene (6 bases). There are 12 residues in the CDR3. V was cut by 6 bases and J by 5 bases, with 11 bases left in between. Germline values: CDR1 KGHSH, CDR2 LQKENI. Written as DNA, the CDR3 is TGTGCCAGCTCCCGGCGGGAAAACGAGCAGTACTTC. The encoded protein is CASSRRENEQYF.

V gene TRBV7-8 combines with J gene TRBJ2-7; 8 nucleotides agree with TRBD2. This CDR3 region has 16 residues. Germline CDR1 reads SGHVS; CDR2 reads FQNEAQ. With 6 bases clipped from V and 7 bases from J, the junction kept 17 bases outside the gene matches. The CDR3 is CASRRGVAGTQREQYF. DNA for the CDR3: TGTGCCAGCAGGAGGGGAGTAGCGGGAACCCAGAGAGAGCAGTACTTC.

The chain carries TRBV28 and TRBJ1-2; maybe TRBD1 (5 bases). CDR1 and CDR2 (germline): MDHEN, SYDVKM. The CDR3 covers 14 residues. V was trimmed by 6 bases and J by 3 bases, leaving 14 bases between them. The CDR3 sequence: CASSTTVQYYGYTF. CDR3 DNA: TGTGCCAGCAGCACGACAGTACAATACTATGGCTACACCTTC.

Comment on this clone: One junction end disagrees with the germline gene, perhaps due to a read error. The chain is built from TRBV7-2 and TRBJ2-1, with 11 bases aligning to TRBD2. CDR1 and CDR2 (germline): SGHTA, FQGNSA. CDR3 length: 15 amino acids. The CDR3 coding sequence is TGTGCCAGCAGATTAGCGGGAGGGCGGTACAATGAGCAGTTCTTC. Amino acid sequence: CASRLAGGRYNEQFF. The whole variable domain, filled in from reference TRBV7-2 and TRBJ2-1, reads GAGVSQSPSNKVTEKGKDVELRCDPISGHTALYWYRQSLGQGLEFLIYFQGNSAPDKSGLPSDRFSAERTGGSVSTLTIQRTQQEDSAVYLCASRLAGGRYNEQFFGPGTRLTVL.

V and J are TRBV4-1 and TRBJ1-6; D uncertain. Germline assignment: CDR1 MGHRA and CDR2 YSYEKL. The length of the CDR3 is 14 residues. Trimming took off 3 bases at V and 7 bases at J, with 10 bases between the two ends. The chain's CDR3 is CASSHPGVNSPLHF. CDR3 bases: TGCGCCAGCAGCCATCCCGGGGTCAATTCACCCCTCCACTTT.

The genes are TRBV7-9 and TRBJ2-3; tentatively, D is TRBD1 (5 bases). CDR3 size: 15 residues. V was cut by 4 bases and J by 1 base, with 12 bases left in between. The germline CDR1 and CDR2 sequences are SEHNR and FQNEAQ (reference sequence). CDR3 residues: CASSSWGVGTDTQYF. CDR3 nucleotides: TGTGCCAGCAGCTCCTGGGGCGTTGGCACAGATACGCAGTATTTT. The complete variable domain, with remaining parts taken from reference TRBV7-9 and TRBJ2-3, reads DTGVSQNPRHKITKRGQNVTFRCDPISEHNRLYWYRQTLGQGPEFLTYFQNEAQLEKSRLLSDRFSAERPKGSFSTLEIQRTEQGDSAMYLCASSSWGVGTDTQYFGPGTRLTVL.

The V and J genes are TRBV7-9 and TRBJ1-5; 8 positions agree with TRBD1. Germline assignment: CDR1 SEHNR and CDR2 FQNEAQ (reference sequence). J was trimmed by 3 bases and V by 1 base; bases with no gene match: 5. The CDR3 spans 16 residues. CDR3 sequence reads: CASSLDPGQVNQPQHF. CDR3 in DNA: TGTGCCAGCAGCTTAGATCCGGGACAGGTCAATCAGCCCCAGCATTTT.

The V gene is TRBV21-1, the J gene TRBJ2-7; the table's D call of TRBD2 was not tested on the DNA. TRBV21-1 is tagged as a pseudogene. This CDR3 has 18 amino acids. CDR3 loop: CASSKALRGCGRVYEQYF. The CDR3 bases are TGTGCCAGCAGCAAAGCGCTACGGGGGTGCGGGAGGGTCTACGAGCAGTACTTC.

The gene calls are TRBV3-1 (or the pseudogene TRBV3-2) and TRBJ2-1, with TRBD1 identical over 10 bases. From germline, CDR1 is LGHDT and CDR2 YNNKEL (reference sequence). The trim removed 2 bases at V and 1 base at J, leaving 17 bases unmatched. CDR3 length equals 21 residues. The CDR3 DNA is TGTGCCAGCAGCCAAACCACCGGGACAGGGGACTACGCTGGGTCCTACAATGAGCAGTTCTTC. Its protein product is CASSQTTGTGDYAGSYNEQFF.

The J gene is TRBJ1-1, the V gene TRBV28, with D possibly matching TRBD1 (6 bases). Looked up from germline, CDR1 is MDHEN and CDR2 is SYDVKM. The CDR3 runs 14 residues. Trimming removed 4 bases from V and 2 bases from J, with 11 bases in between. CDR3: CASSSIQGNTEAFF. The CDR3 bases are TGTGCCAGCAGTTCAATACAGGGAAACACTGAAGCTTTCTTT.